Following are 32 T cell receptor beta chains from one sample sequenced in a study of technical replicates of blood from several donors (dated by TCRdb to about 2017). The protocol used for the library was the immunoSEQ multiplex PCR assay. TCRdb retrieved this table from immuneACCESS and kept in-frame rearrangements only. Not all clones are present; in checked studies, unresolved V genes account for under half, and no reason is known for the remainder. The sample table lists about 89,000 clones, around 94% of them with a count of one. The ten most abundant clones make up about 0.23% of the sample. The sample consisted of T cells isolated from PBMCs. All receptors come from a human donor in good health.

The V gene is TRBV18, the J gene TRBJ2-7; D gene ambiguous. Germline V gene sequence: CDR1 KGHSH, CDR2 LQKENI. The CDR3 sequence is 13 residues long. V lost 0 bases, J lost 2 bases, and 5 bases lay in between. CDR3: CASSPPSAYEQYF. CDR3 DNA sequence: TGTGCCAGCTCACCACCGTCGGCCTACGAGCAGTACTTC.

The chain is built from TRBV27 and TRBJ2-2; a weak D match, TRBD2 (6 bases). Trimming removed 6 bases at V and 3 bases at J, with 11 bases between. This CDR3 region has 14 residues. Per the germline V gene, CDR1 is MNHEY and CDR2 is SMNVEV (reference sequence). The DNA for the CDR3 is TGTGCCAGCAGCATCAGGGAGGACACCGGGGAGCTGTTTTTT. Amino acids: CASSIREDTGELFF.

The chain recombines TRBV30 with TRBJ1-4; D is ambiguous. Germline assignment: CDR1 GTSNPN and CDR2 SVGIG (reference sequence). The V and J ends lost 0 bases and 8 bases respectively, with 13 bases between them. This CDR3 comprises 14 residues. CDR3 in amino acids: CAWSVRGFSEKLFF. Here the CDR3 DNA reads TGTGCCTGGAGTGTGCGAGGGTTCTCCGAAAAACTGTTTTTT.

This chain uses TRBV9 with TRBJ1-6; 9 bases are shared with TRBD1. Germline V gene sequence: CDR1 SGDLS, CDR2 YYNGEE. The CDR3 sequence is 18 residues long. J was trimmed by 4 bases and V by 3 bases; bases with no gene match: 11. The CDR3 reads CASSAQRSGTGYNSPLHF. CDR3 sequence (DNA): TGTGCCAGCAGCGCACAACGATCCGGGACAGGGTATAATTCACCCCTCCACTTT.

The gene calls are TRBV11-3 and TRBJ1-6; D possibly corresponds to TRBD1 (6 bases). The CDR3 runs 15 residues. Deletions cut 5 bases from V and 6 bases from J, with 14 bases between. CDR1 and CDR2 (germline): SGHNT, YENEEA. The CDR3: CASSPRDNGNSPLHF. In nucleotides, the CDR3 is TGTGCCAGCAGCCCCCGGGACAACGGTAATTCACCCCTCCACTTT.

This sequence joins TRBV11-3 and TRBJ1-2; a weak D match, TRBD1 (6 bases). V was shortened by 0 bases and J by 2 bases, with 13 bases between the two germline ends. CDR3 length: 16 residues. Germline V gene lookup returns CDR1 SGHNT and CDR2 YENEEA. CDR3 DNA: TGTGCCAGCAGCTTAGATCCCAGGGGAGCAAACTATGGCTACACCTTC. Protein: CASSLDPRGANYGYTF. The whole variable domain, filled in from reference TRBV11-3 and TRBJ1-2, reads EAGVVQSPRYKIIEKKQPVAFWCNPISGHNTLYWYLQNLGQGPELLIRYENEEAVDDSQLPKDRFSAERLKGVDSTLKIQPAELGDSAVYLCASSLDPRGANYGYTFGSGTRLTVV.

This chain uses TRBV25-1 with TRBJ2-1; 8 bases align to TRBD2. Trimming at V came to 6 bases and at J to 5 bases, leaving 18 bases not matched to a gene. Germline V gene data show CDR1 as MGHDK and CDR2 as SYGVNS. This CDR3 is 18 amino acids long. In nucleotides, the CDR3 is TGTGCCAGCAGCAGCAATTTGGGTTTGAGCGGGGGTCACAATGAGCAGTTCTTC. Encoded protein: CASSSNLGLSGGHNEQFF.

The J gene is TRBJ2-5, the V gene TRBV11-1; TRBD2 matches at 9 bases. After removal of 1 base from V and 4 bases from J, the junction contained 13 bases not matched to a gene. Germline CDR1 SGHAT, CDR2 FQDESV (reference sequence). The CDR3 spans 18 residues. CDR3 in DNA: TGTGCCAGCAGCTTAGTGCTCATCCCCGGTAGCGGGAGAGAGACCCAGTACTTC. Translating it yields CASSLVLIPGSGRETQYF.

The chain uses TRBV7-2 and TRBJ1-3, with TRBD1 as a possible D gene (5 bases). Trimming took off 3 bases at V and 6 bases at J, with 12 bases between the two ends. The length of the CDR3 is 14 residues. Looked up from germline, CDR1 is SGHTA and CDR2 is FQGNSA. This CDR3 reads CASSFQGRANTIYF. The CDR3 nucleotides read TGTGCCAGCAGCTTTCAGGGCAGAGCAAACACCATATATTTT. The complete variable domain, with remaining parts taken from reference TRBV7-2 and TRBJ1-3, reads GAGVSQSPSNKVTEKGKDVELRCDPISGHTALYWYRQSLGQGLEFLIYFQGNSAPDKSGLPSDRFSAERTGGSVSTLTIQRTQQEDSAVYLCASSFQGRANTIYFGEGSWLTVV.

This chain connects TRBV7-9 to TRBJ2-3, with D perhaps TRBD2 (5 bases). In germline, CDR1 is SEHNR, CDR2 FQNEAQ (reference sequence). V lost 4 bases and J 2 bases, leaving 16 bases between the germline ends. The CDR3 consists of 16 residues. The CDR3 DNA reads TGTGCCAGCAGCTCTCTTCTATGGGGAGACACAGATACGCAGTATTTT. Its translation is CASSSLLWGDTDTQYF.

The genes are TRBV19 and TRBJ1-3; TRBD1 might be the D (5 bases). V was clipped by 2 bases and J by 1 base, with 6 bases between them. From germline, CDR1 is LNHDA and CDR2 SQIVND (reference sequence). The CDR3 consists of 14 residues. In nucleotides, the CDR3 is TGTGCCAGTAGTATAAGGGGTTCTGGAAACACCATATATTTT. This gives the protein CASSIRGSGNTIYF.

The CDR3 loop is CASSGGGNEQFF. The CDR3 DNA reads as TGTGCCAGCAGTGGGGGGGGCAATGAGCAGTTCTTC. The rearrangement uses TRBV25-1 and TRBJ2-1; the match to TRBD2 covers 7 bases. The CDR3 extends over 12 amino acids. The junction had 0 bases not matched to a gene; V was cut back by 4 bases and J by 6 bases. Germline loops: CDR1 MGHDK, CDR2 SYGVNS.

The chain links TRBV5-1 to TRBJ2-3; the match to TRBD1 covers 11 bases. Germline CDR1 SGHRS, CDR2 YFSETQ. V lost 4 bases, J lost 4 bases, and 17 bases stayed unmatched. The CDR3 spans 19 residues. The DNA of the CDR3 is TGCGCCAGCAGCAGGCGGACATCCGCGGACAGGGGGCGCGCAGATACGCAGTATTTT. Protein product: CASSRRTSADRGRADTQYF.

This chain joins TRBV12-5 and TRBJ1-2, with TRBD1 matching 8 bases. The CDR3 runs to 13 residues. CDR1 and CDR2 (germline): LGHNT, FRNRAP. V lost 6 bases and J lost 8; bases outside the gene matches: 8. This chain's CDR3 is CASGPTGGGGYTF. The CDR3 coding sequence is TGTGCTAGTGGCCCCACAGGGGGTGGCGGCTACACCTTC.

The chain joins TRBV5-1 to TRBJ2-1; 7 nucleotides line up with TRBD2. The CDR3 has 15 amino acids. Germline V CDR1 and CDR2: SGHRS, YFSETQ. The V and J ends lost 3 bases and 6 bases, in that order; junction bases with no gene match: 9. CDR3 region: CASSSRPSGVNEQFF. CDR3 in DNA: TGCGCCAGCAGCTCACGACCAAGCGGGGTCAATGAGCAGTTCTTC.

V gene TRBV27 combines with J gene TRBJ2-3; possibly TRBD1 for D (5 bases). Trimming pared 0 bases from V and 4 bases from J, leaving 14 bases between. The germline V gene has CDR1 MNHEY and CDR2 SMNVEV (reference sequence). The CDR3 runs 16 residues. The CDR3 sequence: CASSLSMTALADTQYF. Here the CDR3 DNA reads TGTGCCAGCAGTTTATCGATGACAGCTCTAGCAGATACGCAGTATTTT.

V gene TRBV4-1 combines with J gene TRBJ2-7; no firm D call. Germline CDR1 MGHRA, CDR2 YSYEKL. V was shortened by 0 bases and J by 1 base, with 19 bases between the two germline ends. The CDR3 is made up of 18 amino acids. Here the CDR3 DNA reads TGCGCCAGCAGCCAAGAATCCACCGCAGGTGGTTTGTCCTACGAGCAGTACTTC. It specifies CASSQESTAGGLSYEQYF.

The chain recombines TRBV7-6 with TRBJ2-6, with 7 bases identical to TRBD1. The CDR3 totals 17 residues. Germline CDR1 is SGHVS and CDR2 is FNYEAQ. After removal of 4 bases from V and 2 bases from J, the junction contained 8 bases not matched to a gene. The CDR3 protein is CASSSYRGAAGANVLTF. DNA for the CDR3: TGTGCCAGCAGCTCCTACAGGGGTGCGGCTGGGGCCAACGTCCTGACTTTC.

The CDR3 reads CASSFRPYAGGTPYEQYF. For the CDR3, the DNA is TGTGCCAGCAGTTTCCGGCCTTACGCGGGGGGAACACCATACGAGCAGTACTTC. The rearrangement links TRBV28 to TRBJ2-7; 8 bases align to TRBD2. This CDR3 region has 18 residues. V shed 3 bases, J shed 4 bases, and the junction held 17 bases outside the gene matches. The germline V gene encodes CDR1 MDHEN and CDR2 SYDVKM.

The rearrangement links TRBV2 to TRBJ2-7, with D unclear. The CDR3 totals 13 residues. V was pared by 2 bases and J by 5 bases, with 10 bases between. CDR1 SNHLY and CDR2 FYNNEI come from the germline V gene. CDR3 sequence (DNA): TGTGCCAGCAGTGAAATGCTACGGGACGAGCAGTACTTC. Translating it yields CASSEMLRDEQYF.

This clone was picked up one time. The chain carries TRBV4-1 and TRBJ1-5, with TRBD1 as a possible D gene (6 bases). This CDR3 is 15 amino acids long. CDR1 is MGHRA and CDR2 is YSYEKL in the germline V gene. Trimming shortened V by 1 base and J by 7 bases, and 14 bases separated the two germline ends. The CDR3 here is CASSQGAGAEQPQHF. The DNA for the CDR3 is TGCGCCAGCAGCCAAGGGGCAGGGGCCGAACAGCCCCAGCATTTT.

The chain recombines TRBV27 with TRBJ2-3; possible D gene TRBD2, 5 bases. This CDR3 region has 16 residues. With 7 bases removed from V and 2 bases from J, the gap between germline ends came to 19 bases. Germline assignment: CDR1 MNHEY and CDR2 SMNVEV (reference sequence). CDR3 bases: TGTGCCAGCAAGTCAGGTGGAGGTTATTACACAGATACGCAGTATTTT. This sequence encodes CASKSGGGYYTDTQYF.

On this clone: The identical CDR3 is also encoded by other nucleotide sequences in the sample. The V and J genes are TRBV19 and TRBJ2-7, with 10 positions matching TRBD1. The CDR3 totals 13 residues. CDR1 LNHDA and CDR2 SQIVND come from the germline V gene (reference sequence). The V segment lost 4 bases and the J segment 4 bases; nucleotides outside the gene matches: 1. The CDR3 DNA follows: TGTGCCAGTAGTAGGGACAGGGGTTACGAGCAGTACTTC. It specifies CASSRDRGYEQYF.

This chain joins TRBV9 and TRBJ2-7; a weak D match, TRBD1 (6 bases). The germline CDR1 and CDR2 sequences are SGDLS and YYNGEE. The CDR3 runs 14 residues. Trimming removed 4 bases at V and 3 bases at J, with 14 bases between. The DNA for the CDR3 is TGTGCCAGCAGCCCAGGGGCTGCCGTCTACGAGCAGTACTTC. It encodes CASSPGAAVYEQYF.

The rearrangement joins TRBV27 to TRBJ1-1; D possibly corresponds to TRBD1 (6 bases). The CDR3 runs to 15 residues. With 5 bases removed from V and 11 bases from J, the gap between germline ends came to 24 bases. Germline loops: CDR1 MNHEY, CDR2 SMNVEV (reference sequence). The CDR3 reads CASSLLQGSNSVAFF. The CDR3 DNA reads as TGTGCCAGCAGTCTCCTTCAGGGGTCAAATTCTGTGGCTTTCTTT.

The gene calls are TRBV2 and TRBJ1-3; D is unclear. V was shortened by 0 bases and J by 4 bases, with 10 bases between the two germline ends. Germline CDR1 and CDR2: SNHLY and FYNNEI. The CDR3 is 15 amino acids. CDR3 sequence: CASSEAAGVGNTIYF. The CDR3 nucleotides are TGTGCCAGCAGTGAAGCGGCCGGGGTAGGAAACACCATATATTTT.

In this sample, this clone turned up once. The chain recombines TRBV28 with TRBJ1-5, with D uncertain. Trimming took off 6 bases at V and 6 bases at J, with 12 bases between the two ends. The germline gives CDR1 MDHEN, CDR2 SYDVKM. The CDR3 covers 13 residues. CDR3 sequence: CASSQPTVQPQHF. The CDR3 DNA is TGTGCCAGCAGCCAACCAACAGTTCAGCCCCAGCATTTT.

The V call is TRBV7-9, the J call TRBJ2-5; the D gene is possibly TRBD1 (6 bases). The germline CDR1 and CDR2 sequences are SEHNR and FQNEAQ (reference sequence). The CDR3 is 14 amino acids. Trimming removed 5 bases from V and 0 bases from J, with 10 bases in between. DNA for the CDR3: TGTGCCAGCAGCCCCCGGGACAACCAAGAGACCCAGTACTTC. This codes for CASSPRDNQETQYF.

Here the CDR3 reads CASSLPGLAGDEQFF. The CDR3 DNA is TGTGCCAGCAGTTTACCGGGACTAGCGGGAGACGAGCAGTTCTTC. This rearrangement joins TRBV28 to TRBJ2-1; 14 nucleotides line up with TRBD2. This CDR3 spans 15 amino acids. V lost 2 bases and J lost 10; bases outside the gene matches: 4. Germline V gives CDR1 MDHEN, CDR2 SYDVKM. The whole variable domain, remainder taken from reference TRBV28 and TRBJ2-1, is DVKVTQSSRYLVKRTGEKVFLECVQDMDHENMFWYRQDPGLGLRLIYFSYDVKMKEKGDIPEGYSVSREKKERFSLILESASTNQTSMYLCASSLPGLAGDEQFFGPGTRLTVL.

The CDR3 sequence is CASSLVGGTNEQYF. In nucleotides, the CDR3 is TGTGCCAGCAGCTTAGTGGGGGGGACAAACGAGCAGTACTTC. This rearrangement joins TRBV7-2 to TRBJ2-7, with D perhaps matching TRBD2 (7 bases). The V end was cut by 1 base, the J end by 5 bases, with 12 bases between. The germline gives CDR1 SGHTA, CDR2 FQGNSA. The CDR3 runs 14 residues.

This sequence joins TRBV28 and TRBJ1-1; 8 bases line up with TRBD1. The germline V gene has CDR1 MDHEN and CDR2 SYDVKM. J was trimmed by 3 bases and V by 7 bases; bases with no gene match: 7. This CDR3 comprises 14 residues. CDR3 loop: CASTLGQADTEAFF. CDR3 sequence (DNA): TGTGCCAGCACTTTGGGACAGGCAGACACTGAAGCTTTCTTT.

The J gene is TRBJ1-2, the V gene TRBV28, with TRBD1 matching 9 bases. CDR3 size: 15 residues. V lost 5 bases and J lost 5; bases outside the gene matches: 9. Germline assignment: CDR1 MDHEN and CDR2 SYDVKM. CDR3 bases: TGTGCCAGCAGTCCAGGACAGGGGTGGCTATATGGCTACACCTTC. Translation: CASSPGQGWLYGYTF.